Below are 5 T cell receptor beta chains sequenced from a single sample in a study of T cell responses to AZD1222 COVID-19 vaccine. Libraries were prepared by immunoSEQ multiplex PCR; TCRdb keeps only in-frame clonotypes and omits some of them. Among 150,000 to 200,000 clones, roughly 91% were seen once, and the ten largest hold approximately 1.6%. The specimen comprised peripheral blood, sampled on day 0 of AZD1222 vaccination. All receptors come from an adult in good health.

The gene calls are TRBV5-5 and TRBJ1-2; D gene unclear. V lost 4 bases to trimming and J lost 7 bases, with 11 bases between them. Germline V gene lookup returns CDR1 SGHKS and CDR2 YYEKEE (reference sequence). The length of the CDR3 is 12 residues. This CDR3 reads CASSVNSGGYTF. In DNA, the CDR3 is TGTGCCAGCAGCGTAAACAGCGGTGGCTACACCTTC.

The V gene is TRBV11-1, the J gene TRBJ1-1, with TRBD1 as a possible D gene (5 bases). The V gene's germline CDR1 is SGHAT and CDR2 FQDESV (reference sequence). V was trimmed by 5 bases and J by 12 bases, leaving 22 bases between them. This CDR3 contains 14 residues. This CDR3 is CASSTREGPPGTFF. The CDR3 DNA reads TGTGCCAGCAGCACCCGTGAGGGGCCACCGGGGACTTTCTTT.

The chain recombines TRBV5-6 with TRBJ1-2, with a possible D match to TRBD1 (5 bases). Between the trimmed V and J ends, which lost 2 bases and 12 bases, there was a span of 14 bases. In germline, CDR1 is SGHDT, CDR2 YYEEEE. The CDR3 is 12 amino acids. The CDR3: CASSLRQFVDTF. CDR3 sequence (DNA): TGTGCCAGCAGCTTAAGACAGTTCGTCGACACCTTC. Variable domain in full (rest from reference TRBV5-6 and TRBJ1-2): DAGVTQSPTHLIKTRGQQVTLRCSPKSGHDTVSWYQQALGQGPQFIFQYYEEEERQRGNFPDRFSGHQFPNYSSELNVNALLLGDSALYLCASSLRQFVDTFGSGTRLTVV.

The table lists this clone with a few counts. DNA of the CDR3: TGTGCCAGCAGTTCGCCAGGCTCTGGAAACACCATATATTTT. Translating it yields CASSSPGSGNTIYF. The V and J genes are TRBV6-2 or TRBV6-3 and TRBJ1-3; D remains unclear. This CDR3 has 14 residues. Per the germline V gene, CDR1 is MNHEY and CDR2 is SVGEGT. The V end lost 4 bases, the J end lost 0 bases, and 7 bases lay between the germline ends.

The chain links TRBV11-2 to TRBJ2-5, with 8 bases lining up with TRBD2. CDR1 and CDR2 (germline): SGHAT, FQNNGV. This CDR3 comprises 15 residues. J was trimmed by 1 base and V by 5 bases; bases with no gene match: 6. The CDR3 nucleotides are TGTGCCAGCAGCCGAGCGGGGGTCTTCCAAGAGACCCAGTACTTC. Translating it yields CASSRAGVFQETQYF.